Shown below are 16 T cell receptor beta chains from a single sample sequenced in a study of blood T cell repertoires in COVID-19 (dated by TCRdb to 2020 to 2021). The receptor library was made with the immunoSEQ multiplex PCR assay. TCRdb limited this immuneACCESS table to in-frame rearrangements with V and J called. A share of clones is missing; checked studies link under half to unresolved V genes, and the rest is unexplained. For this sample the table gives 100,000 to 150,000 clones, of which around 89% were detected only once. The leading ten clones occupy less than 5.5% of the sample. The specimen sequenced was peripheral blood. The receptors were gathered from a man aged 60-69 years with COVID-19, enrolled during active disease.

The chain joins TRBV6-6 to TRBJ1-1, with no clear D. Deletions cut 6 bases from V and 8 bases from J, with 13 bases between. The germline CDR1 and CDR2 sequences are MNHNY and SVGAGI (reference sequence). The CDR3 is 12 amino acids. DNA of the CDR3: TGTGCCAGCAGCTATCTTGAGAAGGAAGCTTTCTTT. Protein: CASSYLEKEAFF.

The chain links TRBV15 to TRBJ1-3; maybe TRBD1 (5 bases). This CDR3 region has 15 residues. The germline CDR1 and CDR2 sequences are LNHNV and YYDKDF (reference sequence). V lost 2 bases to trimming and J lost 2 bases, with 10 bases between them. The DNA of the CDR3 is TGTGCCACCAGCAGATCCAGGGTACCTGGAAACACCATATATTTT. It is translated as CATSRSRVPGNTIYF.

CDR3 in DNA: TGTGCCAGCAGCCAAGGGACAGGGGGCTCCTACGAGCAGTACTTC. This translates into CASSQGTGGSYEQYF. This sequence joins TRBV14 and TRBJ2-7; TRBD1 aligns across 10 bases. J gave up 0 bases and V 1 base, and 0 bases lay outside the gene matches. The CDR3 spans 15 residues. The V gene's germline CDR1 is SGHDN and CDR2 FVKESK.

J is TRBJ2-1 and V is TRBV3-1 (or the pseudogene TRBV3-2); 9 nucleotides agree with TRBD2. Germline V gene lookup returns CDR1 LGHDT and CDR2 YNNKEL (reference sequence). V shed 0 bases, J shed 12 bases, and the junction held 9 bases outside the gene matches. CDR3 length: 15 amino acids. CDR3 nucleotides: TGTGCCAGCAGCCAAGATTGGAGTAGCGGGGGTCGGCAGTTCTTC. Translation gives CASSQDWSSGGRQFF.

The V gene is TRBV9, the J gene TRBJ2-5; tentative D call: TRBD2 (6 bases). Germline-derived CDR1 and CDR2 are SGDLS and YYNGEE. Between the trimmed V and J ends, which lost 0 bases and 7 bases, there was a span of 10 bases. The CDR3 extends over 13 amino acids. CDR3 nucleotides: TGTGCCAGCAGCGTAGCCGATAGCGGGACCCAGTACTTC. Protein: CASSVADSGTQYF.

The V call is TRBV9, the J call TRBJ1-3; a possible D gene is TRBD1 (6 bases). The CDR3 totals 13 residues. V lost 6 bases and J 2 bases, leaving 9 bases between the germline ends. CDR1 and CDR2 (germline): SGDLS, YYNGEE. The CDR3 spells CASNQGTGNTIYF. The CDR3 DNA reads as TGTGCCAGCAATCAGGGGACTGGAAACACCATATATTTT.

The chain employs TRBV12-3 or TRBV12-4 and TRBJ1-2, with TRBD1 matching 11 bases. V lost 6 bases, J lost 7 bases, and 4 bases stayed unmatched. This CDR3 region has 13 residues. The CDR3 loop is CASRGQGAGGYTF. In DNA form, the CDR3 reads TGTGCCAGCAGAGGACAGGGGGCGGGTGGCTACACCTTC.

The chain recombines TRBV15 with TRBJ2-7, with 10 positions matching TRBD1. Per the germline V gene, CDR1 is LNHNV and CDR2 is YYDKDF (reference sequence). V was pared by 1 base and J by 2 bases, with 2 bases of the junction left unmatched. The CDR3 loop spans 15 amino acids. The CDR3 nucleotides are TGTGCCACCAGCAGAGGAGGGACAGGGGCCTACGAGCAGTACTTC. Protein sequence: CATSRGGTGAYEQYF.

The rearrangement links TRBV6-5 to TRBJ1-2, with 11 bases aligning to TRBD1. J lost 3 bases, V lost 7 bases, and 4 bases had no gene match. CDR3 length equals 14 residues. Per the germline V gene, CDR1 is MNHEY and CDR2 is SVGAGI. CDR3 in amino acids: CASKPGQGDYGYTF. In nucleotides, the CDR3 is TGTGCCAGCAAACCGGGACAGGGGGACTATGGCTACACCTTC.

The gene calls are TRBV2 and TRBJ1-4, with 8 nucleotides matching TRBD1. The V gene's germline CDR1 is SNHLY and CDR2 FYNNEI. The CDR3 runs 16 residues. Trimming at V came to 6 bases and at J to 5 bases, leaving 11 bases not matched to a gene. The CDR3 loop is CASSTPGTGVNEKLFF. The CDR3 DNA reads TGTGCCAGCAGCACCCCGGGGACAGGCGTAAATGAAAAACTGTTTTTT.

This chain links TRBV6-5 with TRBJ2-2; the D gene is possibly TRBD1 (5 bases). CDR3 length: 15 amino acids. V shed 10 bases and J shed 6 bases, with 21 bases lying between them. Per the germline V gene, CDR1 is MNHEY and CDR2 is SVGAGI. The CDR3 sequence is CATLSAGFSPGELFF. As DNA, the CDR3 is TGTGCCACCCTCTCGGCAGGGTTTAGCCCCGGGGAGCTGTTTTTT.

V and J are TRBV6-5 and TRBJ2-5, with a weak D call TRBD2 (5 bases). This CDR3 spans 15 amino acids. Germline V gene data show CDR1 as MNHEY and CDR2 as SVGAGI. V was shortened by 6 bases and J by 1 base, with 15 bases between the two germline ends. CDR3 loop: CASSPFEAAQETQYF. CDR3 in DNA: TGTGCCAGCAGCCCGTTTGAAGCGGCCCAAGAGACCCAGTACTTC.

The genes are TRBV7-9 and TRBJ2-3; the match to TRBD2 covers 8 bases. Unmatched junction bases numbered 12, after V lost 5 bases and J lost 8 bases. CDR1 and CDR2 (germline): SEHNR, FQNEAQ (reference sequence). This CDR3 contains 15 residues. CDR3 sequence reads: CASSPATGGLGTQYF. The CDR3 DNA reads TGTGCCAGCAGCCCAGCAACGGGGGGGCTGGGTACGCAGTATTTT.

Concerning this clone itself: One junction end does not reproduce the germline sequence, and a read error may be involved. The chain uses TRBV9 and TRBJ1-4, with TRBD1 matching 8 bases. The length of the CDR3 is 13 residues. Germline V CDR1 and CDR2: SGDLS, YYNGEE. The CDR3 loop is CASRTGDNGKLFF. CDR3 coding DNA: TGTGCCAGCAGGACAGGGGATAATGGAAAACTGTTTTTT.

The chain links TRBV18 to TRBJ2-1; tentative D call: TRBD1 (7 bases). The CDR3 has 16 residues. The V gene's germline CDR1 is KGHSH and CDR2 LQKENI. Trimming took off 2 bases at V and 9 bases at J, with 20 bases between the two ends. The CDR3 spells CASSPSQGGASSEQFF. The DNA for the CDR3 is TGTGCCAGCTCACCATCGCAGGGGGGCGCGAGTAGTGAGCAGTTCTTC.

This chain connects TRBV18 to TRBJ1-2; the D is unclear. The germline V and J ends were trimmed by 2 bases and 4 bases, with 14 bases remaining between them. Germline V CDR1 and CDR2: KGHSH, LQKENI. The CDR3 loop spans 15 amino acids. The CDR3 spells CASSPGSDSSYGYTF. The DNA of the CDR3 is TGTGCCAGCTCACCAGGTTCGGACTCTAGCTATGGCTACACCTTC.